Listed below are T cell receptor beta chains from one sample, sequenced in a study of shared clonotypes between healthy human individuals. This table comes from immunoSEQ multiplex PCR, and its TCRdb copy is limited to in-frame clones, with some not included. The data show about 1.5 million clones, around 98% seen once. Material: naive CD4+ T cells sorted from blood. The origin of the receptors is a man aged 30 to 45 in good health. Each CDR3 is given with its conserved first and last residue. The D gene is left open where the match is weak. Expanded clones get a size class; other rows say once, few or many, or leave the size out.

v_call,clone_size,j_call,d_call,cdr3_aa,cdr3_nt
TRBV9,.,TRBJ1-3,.,CASSVAPTTGGGSGNTIYF,TGTGCCAGCAGCGTAGCTCCCACCACGGGGGGAGGCTCTGGAAACACCATATATTTT
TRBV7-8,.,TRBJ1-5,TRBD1,CASSPDRVNQPQHF,TGTGCCAGCAGCCCGGACAGGGTCAATCAGCCCCAGCATTTT
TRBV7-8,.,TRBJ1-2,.,CASSLGLTYHGYTF,TGTGCCAGCAGCTTAGGTTTGACATACCATGGCTACACCTTC
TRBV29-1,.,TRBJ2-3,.,CSVLGVPDTQYF,TGCAGCGTTCTAGGGGTCCCAGATACGCAGTATTTT
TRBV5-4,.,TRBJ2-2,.,CASSSPGSLNTGELFF,TGTGCCAGCAGCTCCCCGGGATCACTGAACACCGGGGAGCTGTTTTTT
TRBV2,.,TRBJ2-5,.,CASVFRDRQETQYF,TGTGCCAGCGTGTTCCGGGACCGACAAGAGACCCAGTACTTC
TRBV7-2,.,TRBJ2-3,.,CASSPPLDRNAYF,TGTGCCAGCAGCCCCCCCCTCGACAGGAATGCGTATTTT
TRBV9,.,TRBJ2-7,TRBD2,CASSEPGTSGESYEQYF,TGTGCCAGCAGCGAACCGGGGACTAGCGGCGAATCCTACGAGCAGTACTTC
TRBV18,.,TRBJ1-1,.,CASSPVSQDLEAFF,TGTGCCAGCTCACCGGTCTCCCAGGACCTTGAAGCTTTCTTT
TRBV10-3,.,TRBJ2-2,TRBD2,CAISTILGLAGGTNTGELFF,TGTGCCATCAGCACGATTTTAGGACTAGCGGGAGGGACGAACACCGGGGAGCTGTTTTTT
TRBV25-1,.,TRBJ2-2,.,CASSEPSGTGELFF,TGTGCCAGCAGTGAACCGTCCGGGACCGGGGAGCTGTTTTTT
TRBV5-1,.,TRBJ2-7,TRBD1,CASSLQGRYEQYF,TGCGCCAGCAGCTTACAGGGGCGGTACGAGCAGTACTTC
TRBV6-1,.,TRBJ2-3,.,CASSLTGATTDTQYF,TGTGCCAGCAGTCTCACCGGGGCGACCACAGATACGCAGTATTTT
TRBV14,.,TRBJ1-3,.,CASSQGTVSSGNTIYF,TGTGCCAGCAGCCAAGGGACAGTAAGCTCTGGAAACACCATATATTTT
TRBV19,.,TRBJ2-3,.,CASSILAAIGTDTQYF,TGTGCCAGTAGTATCCTAGCTGCGATCGGCACAGATACGCAGTATTTT
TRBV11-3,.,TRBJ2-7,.,CASSPALGGEQYF,TGTGCCAGCAGCCCGGCCCTCGGCGGCGAGCAGTACTTC
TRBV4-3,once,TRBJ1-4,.,CASSQDSRWGSEKLFF,TGCGCCAGCAGCCAAGATAGTCGGTGGGGCTCGGAAAAACTGTTTTTT
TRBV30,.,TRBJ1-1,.,CAWNPRGMNTEAFF,TGTGCCTGGAACCCAAGGGGAATGAACACTGAAGCTTTCTTT